Following are 32 T cell receptor beta chains from one sample sequenced in a study of long-term antiretroviral therapy in people with HIV. A v3.0 immunoSEQ assay was performed at survey level. Measured with immunoSEQ multiplex PCR; TCRdb has only the in-frame clones, and not every one. In the table there are approximately 25,000 clones, almost 80% of which are singletons. The sample was unsorted PBMCs, taken 2.1 years after starting antiretroviral therapy. Source of these receptors: a young man with HIV.

The V gene is TRBV5-1, the J gene TRBJ2-4; D tentatively fits TRBD1 or TRBD2 (5 bases each). The V end lost 4 bases, the J end lost 2 bases, and 16 bases lay between the germline ends. Germline V CDR1 and CDR2: SGHRS, YFSETQ. The CDR3 extends over 16 amino acids. DNA of the CDR3: TGCGCCAGCAGCAGCCTCCTTGGGGGTCCCAAAAACATTCAGTACTTC. It codes for CASSSLLGGPKNIQYF.

The V and J genes are TRBV28 and TRBJ2-7; 7 bases are shared with TRBD1. There are 14 residues in the CDR3. The trim removed 5 bases at V and 7 bases at J, leaving 11 bases unmatched. Germline V gene data show CDR1 as MDHEN and CDR2 as SYDVKM. The CDR3 is CASSPQTGSREQYF. For the CDR3, the DNA is TGTGCCAGCAGTCCTCAGACAGGGTCGAGGGAGCAGTACTTC.

This rearrangement joins TRBV7-5 to TRBJ1-1. TRBV7-5 is given as a pseudogene. This CDR3 region has 11 residues. CDR3 residues: CVRSLLSEAFF. For the CDR3, the DNA is TGTGTCAGAAGCTTATTGTCGGAAGCTTTCTTT.

V and J are TRBV2 and TRBJ2-7, with D tentatively TRBD2 (6 bases). CDR1 and CDR2 (germline): SNHLY, FYNNEI. V gave up 5 bases and J gave up 3 bases, with 11 bases separating them. The CDR3 has 13 residues. Written as DNA, the CDR3 is TGTGCCAGCAGTCCGGGACTCCTCTACGAGCAGTACTTC. This codes for CASSPGLLYEQYF.

The rearrangement uses TRBV28 and TRBJ1-5; 9 bases align to TRBD1. CDR3 length equals 15 residues. Germline V gives CDR1 MDHEN, CDR2 SYDVKM. V was pared by 6 bases and J by 3 bases, with 6 bases of the junction left unmatched. The CDR3 sequence is CASRPTGGYNQPQHF. CDR3 sequence (DNA): TGTGCCAGCAGACCGACAGGGGGTTACAATCAGCCCCAGCATTTT.

The chain employs TRBV6-5 and TRBJ1-1; 9 positions match TRBD1. The trim removed 0 bases at V and 4 bases at J, leaving 3 bases unmatched. Germline V gene data show CDR1 as MNHEY and CDR2 as SVGAGI. The CDR3 is 15 residues long. CDR3 DNA sequence: TGTGCCAGCAGTTACTCTCGGACAGGGGTCACTGAAGCTTTCTTT. Translation gives CASSYSRTGVTEAFF.

The chain has TRBV29-1 and TRBJ1-6; weak D call: TRBD1 (6 bases). The V and J ends lost 4 bases and 5 bases respectively, with 12 bases between them. This CDR3 contains 14 residues. Germline V gene data show CDR1 as SQVTM and CDR2 as ANQGSEA. The CDR3 DNA reads TGCAGCGTTGGGGAGGGGGGTCATAATTCACCCCTCCACTTT. Translated: CSVGEGGHNSPLHF.

This chain uses TRBV5-5 with TRBJ1-2; TRBD1 is a possible D gene (6 bases). The germline gives CDR1 SGHKS, CDR2 YYEKEE (reference sequence). This CDR3 has 14 residues. V lost 0 bases and J 4 bases, leaving 10 bases between the germline ends. Here the CDR3 DNA reads TGTGCCAGCAGCTTGGGGCAGGGGTCCTATGGCTACACCTTC. This sequence encodes CASSLGQGSYGYTF.

The chain combines TRBV6-5 with TRBJ1-4, with D possibly matching TRBD1 (5 bases). The V gene's germline CDR1 is MNHEY and CDR2 SVGAGI. The CDR3 totals 13 residues. V lost 8 bases and J 8 bases, leaving 15 bases between the germline ends. Here the CDR3 reads CASRGTLEEKLFF. The CDR3 DNA follows: TGTGCCAGCCGAGGGACGTTAGAAGAAAAACTGTTTTTT.

This clone was seen a handful of times. The chain uses TRBV2 and TRBJ1-5; 8 bases align to TRBD1. V was pared by 0 bases and J by 0 bases, with 1 base of the junction left unmatched. This CDR3 has 16 amino acids. Per germline, CDR1 SNHLY and CDR2 FYNNEI. CDR3 protein: CASSEAGQVSNQPQHF. The DNA of the CDR3 is TGTGCCAGCAGTGAAGCGGGACAGGTTAGCAATCAGCCCCAGCATTTT.

Here the CDR3 DNA reads TGTGCCAGCTCAACCCGACAGGGGCAAGCTAATTCACCCCTCCACTTT. Its translation is CASSTRQGQANSPLHF. The gene calls are TRBV18 and TRBJ1-6; TRBD1 matches 8 bases. CDR3 length: 16 residues. Germline trimming cut 5 bases from V and 6 bases from J; bases unmatched to any gene: 9. Germline CDR1 and CDR2: KGHSH and LQKENI.

V gene TRBV6-6 combines with J gene TRBJ2-5, with 11 bases that match TRBD2. The junction had 11 bases not matched to a gene; V was cut back by 6 bases and J by 5 bases. The CDR3 length is 16 residues. Germline loops: CDR1 MNHNY, CDR2 SVGAGI (reference sequence). CDR3 residues: CASRLAGEGLQETQYF. The CDR3 DNA sequence: TGTGCCAGCAGACTAGCGGGAGAAGGGCTACAGGAGACCCAGTACTTC.

The rearrangement links TRBV2 to TRBJ1-2, with D maybe TRBD1 (6 bases). Germline loops: CDR1 SNHLY, CDR2 FYNNEI. The CDR3 is 14 residues long. Trimming took off 0 bases at V and 5 bases at J, with 10 bases between the two ends. The chain's CDR3 is CASSEAIRGYGYTF. The CDR3 region has the DNA TGTGCCAGCAGTGAAGCCATCAGGGGATATGGCTACACCTTC.

This clone was recorded once. This chain uses TRBV5-1 with TRBJ1-1; D perhaps matches TRBD1 (5 bases). Per the germline V gene, CDR1 is SGHRS and CDR2 is YFSETQ. The CDR3 runs 14 residues. V was clipped by 4 bases and J by 1 base, with 11 bases between them. CDR3 coding DNA: TGCGCCAGCAGCCCCTGGGGCCAGAACACTGAAGCTTTCTTT. Protein product: CASSPWGQNTEAFF.

The rearrangement uses TRBV10-3 and TRBJ1-1, with a tentative D call TRBD1 (5 bases). From germline, CDR1 is ENHRY and CDR2 SYGVKD. This CDR3 has 15 amino acids. V was trimmed by 5 bases and J by 0 bases, leaving 13 bases between them. In DNA, the CDR3 is TGTGCCATCAGTAAAGCCGGGGCAATGAACACTGAAGCTTTCTTT. Its translation: CAISKAGAMNTEAFF.

This clone was seen a handful of times. The chain joins TRBV5-1 to TRBJ1-1, with D unclear. Germline V gene lookup returns CDR1 SGHRS and CDR2 YFSETQ. This CDR3 contains 18 residues. Trimming removed 0 bases from V and 2 bases from J, with 20 bases in between. CDR3 coding DNA: TGCGCCAGCAGCTTGGCCGGGTCTCTCTACCTCCAAAACACTGAAGCTTTCTTT. Its translation is CASSLAGSLYLQNTEAFF.

By sample share, this clone is medium-sized. The rearrangement links TRBV6-7 to TRBJ2-7, with a possible D match to TRBD1 (5 bases). TRBV6-7 is placed among ORFs of uncertain function. The CDR3 has 12 residues. Trimming removed 2 bases from V and 6 bases from J, with 8 bases in between. CDR3: CASSYRQLEQYF. The CDR3 region has the DNA TGTGCCAGCAGTTACCGACAGCTCGAGCAGTACTTC.

The rearrangement uses TRBV19 and TRBJ1-5; 8 bases agree with TRBD1. Per germline, CDR1 LNHDA and CDR2 SQIVND (reference sequence). V dropped 2 bases and J dropped 6; count of bases not matched to a gene: 3. The CDR3 is made up of 14 amino acids. The CDR3: CASSIRDRSQPQHF. Written as DNA, the CDR3 is TGTGCCAGTAGTATAAGGGACAGGTCTCAGCCCCAGCATTTT. The entire variable domain, with the rest obtained from reference TRBV19 and TRBJ1-5, is as follows: DGGITQSPKYLFRKEGQNVTLSCEQNLNHDAMYWYRQDPGQGLRLIYYSQIVNDFQKGDIAEGYSVSREKKESFPLTVTSAQKNPTAFYLCASSIRDRSQPQHFGDGTRLSIL.

Only a few counts were recorded for this clone. The rearrangement uses TRBV5-1 and TRBJ1-1; D gene ambiguous. The CDR3 extends over 13 amino acids. CDR1 SGHRS and CDR2 YFSETQ come from the germline V gene. Trimming pared 7 bases from V and 0 bases from J, leaving 10 bases between. The CDR3 is CASGFGVNTEAFF. The CDR3 region has the DNA TGCGCCAGCGGGTTCGGGGTGAACACTGAAGCTTTCTTT.

In this sample, this clone turned up a few times. This chain uses TRBV5-8 with TRBJ1-5; TRBD1 might be the D (6 bases). Trimming pared 3 bases from V and 0 bases from J, leaving 10 bases between. The CDR3 consists of 15 residues. Germline CDR1 SGHTS, CDR2 YDEGEE. The DNA of the CDR3 is TGTGCCAGCAGCTACCAGGGGTTTAGCAATCAGCCCCAGCATTTT. The encoded protein is CASSYQGFSNQPQHF.

This clone was observed a handful of times. The rearrangement links TRBV7-8 to TRBJ1-5; 11 bases align to TRBD1. With 5 bases clipped from V and 3 bases from J, the junction kept 3 bases outside the gene matches. From germline, CDR1 is SGHVS and CDR2 FQNEAQ. CDR3 length: 15 residues. The CDR3 DNA reads TGTGCCAGCAGCCGGACAGGGGGCATCAATCAGCCCCAGCATTTT. It codes for CASSRTGGINQPQHF.

CDR3 protein: CASSPRVALAGTDTQYF. In DNA form, the CDR3 reads TGTGCCAGCAGCCCTAGGGTTGCACTAGCGGGCACAGATACGCAGTATTTT. The chain has TRBV7-9 and TRBJ2-3, with 8 bases that match TRBD2. Looked up from germline, CDR1 is SEHNR and CDR2 is FQNEAQ (reference sequence). Losses at the gene ends were 5 bases for V and 1 base for J; bases not matched to a gene: 11. The CDR3 consists of 17 residues.

This chain links TRBV10-3 with TRBJ2-3; D uncertain. V lost 5 bases to trimming and J lost 0 bases, with 12 bases between them. The CDR3 has 15 residues. CDR1 is ENHRY and CDR2 is SYGVKD in the germline V gene. Written as DNA, the CDR3 is TGTGCCATCAGTTTTGCCCCAGCTAGCACAGATACGCAGTATTTT. Translation: CAISFAPASTDTQYF.

The chain combines TRBV19 with TRBJ1-2; a possible D gene is TRBD1 (5 bases). The CDR3 extends over 15 amino acids. Germline-derived CDR1 and CDR2 are LNHDA and SQIVND (reference sequence). V was clipped by 7 bases and J by 0 bases, with 15 bases between them. The CDR3 coding sequence is TGTGCCAGTAACCGCGAGCCGGGGGCTAACTATGGCTACACCTTC. It is translated as CASNREPGANYGYTF.

The chain carries TRBV9 and TRBJ1-6; perhaps TRBD1 as D (6 bases). The germline CDR1 and CDR2 sequences are SGDLS and YYNGEE. CDR3 length equals 14 residues. The V and J ends lost 0 bases and 7 bases respectively, with 8 bases between them. The DNA of the CDR3 is TGTGCCAGCAGCGTAGGGGACATCAATTCACCCCTCCACTTT. Amino acid sequence: CASSVGDINSPLHF.

The chain couples TRBV11-3 to TRBJ2-2, with 7 bases that match TRBD2. CDR3 length equals 17 residues. Germline V gene sequence: CDR1 SGHNT, CDR2 YENEEA. V shed 4 bases and J 4 bases; nucleotides not matched to a gene: 12. The CDR3 nucleotides are TGTGCCAGCAGCTCCGCCCCACTAGCGATGCCCACCGGGGAGCTGTTTTTT. This encodes CASSSAPLAMPTGELFF. The full variable domain, with the rest looked up from reference TRBV11-3 and TRBJ2-2, is EAGVVQSPRYKIIEKKQPVAFWCNPISGHNTLYWYLQNLGQGPELLIRYENEEAVDDSQLPKDRFSAERLKGVDSTLKIQPAELGDSAVYLCASSSAPLAMPTGELFFGEGSRLTVL.

The chain couples TRBV30 to TRBJ1-1; D not certain. Deletions cut 8 bases from V and 1 base from J, with 11 bases between. The germline V gene has CDR1 GTSNPN and CDR2 SVGIG (reference sequence). The CDR3 extends over 12 amino acids. CDR3 sequence reads: CAGPGSNTEAFF. The CDR3 bases are TGTGCCGGACCGGGGTCGAACACTGAAGCTTTCTTT.

V gene TRBV5-5 combines with J gene TRBJ2-1, with TRBD1 as a possible D gene (5 bases). This CDR3 contains 14 residues. Germline V CDR1 and CDR2: SGHKS, YYEKEE (reference sequence). Deletions cut 0 bases from V and 2 bases from J, with 6 bases between. CDR3 region: CASSLVGAYNEQFF. DNA of the CDR3: TGTGCCAGCAGCTTGGTAGGGGCCTACAATGAGCAGTTCTTC.

The V gene is TRBV28, the J gene TRBJ2-2, with 16 nucleotides matching TRBD2. The V segment lost 1 base and the J segment 6 bases; nucleotides outside the gene matches: 5. The CDR3 runs 18 residues. Germline CDR1 MDHEN, CDR2 SYDVKM. Here the CDR3 reads CASSLSGLAGGPPGELFF. The CDR3 DNA reads TGTGCCAGCAGTTTATCGGGACTAGCGGGAGGGCCTCCCGGGGAGCTGTTTTTT.

V and J are TRBV11-1 and TRBJ2-3; D might be TRBD2 (5 bases). V was cut by 7 bases and J by 0 bases, with 17 bases left in between. The CDR3 length is 16 residues. In germline, CDR1 is SGHAT, CDR2 FQDESV (reference sequence). Written as DNA, the CDR3 is TGTGCCAGCACCCCCCAGAGGGCGCGGAGCACAGATACGCAGTATTTT. Its protein product is CASTPQRARSTDTQYF.

This chain connects TRBV5-1 to TRBJ2-5; 10 nucleotides align to TRBD2. Trimming took 2 bases from V and 3 from J; bases not matched to a gene: 4. CDR3 length equals 15 residues. Germline CDR1 and CDR2: SGHRS and YFSETQ. In nucleotides, the CDR3 is TGCGCCAGCAGCTTACTAGCGGGGAGAGAAGAGACCCAGTACTTC. Its protein is CASSLLAGREETQYF.

The V and J genes are TRBV12-5 and TRBJ2-7; 10 nucleotides agree with TRBD1. The CDR3 is 19 amino acids. Germline lookup yields CDR1 LGHNT and CDR2 FRNRAP. Trimming at V came to 0 bases and at J to 0 bases, leaving 11 bases not matched to a gene. The CDR3 here is CASGLVPGQGVPNSYEQYF. CDR3 in DNA: TGTGCTAGTGGTTTGGTACCCGGACAGGGGGTTCCGAACTCCTACGAGCAGTACTTC.